Shown below are 11 T cell receptor beta chains from a single sample sequenced in a study of T cells in Graves' hyperthyroidism and ophthalmopathy. Amplification yielded TCR beta CDR3 regions, with RNA transcripts as the source. The TCR CDR3 was amplified in a first-round RT-PCR using the HTBI primer set. Using its own MiXCR run on the multiplex PCR reads, TCRdb lists one record per CDR3 protein. The sample shows some 200,000 distinct CDR3 sequences, under 20% of them seen only once. Sequencing input: blood. Receptors originate from a man between 50 and 59 years old with Graves' hyperthyroidism.

V gene TRBV24-1 combines with J gene TRBJ2-5, with D hard to call. The CDR3 contains 12 residues. Germline V gene sequence: CDR1 KGHDR, CDR2 SFDVKD. The V and J ends lost 2 bases and 5 bases respectively, with 5 bases between them. CDR3 loop: CATSDYGETQYF. The CDR3 DNA reads TGTGCCACCAGTGATTATGGGGAGACCCAGTACTTC.

About this clonotype itself: This may be a read error, as it is one base from a much larger clone. The rearrangement uses TRBV7-2 and TRBJ2-4; no firm D call. The CDR3 consists of 13 residues. Germline V gene lookup returns CDR1 SGHTA and CDR2 FQGNSA. V dropped 5 bases and J dropped 4 bases, with 9 bases sitting between them. CDR3 sequence: CASSQDGKNIQYF. CDR3 coding DNA: TGTGCCAGCAGCCAGGACGGAAAAAACATTCAGTACTTC. Full variable domain (rest looked up from reference TRBV7-2 and TRBJ2-4): GAGVSQSPSNKVTEKGKDVELRCDPISGHTALYWYRQSLGQGLEFLIYFQGNSAPDKSGLPSDRFSAERTGGSVSTLTIQRTQQEDSAVYLCASSQDGKNIQYFGAGTRLSVL.

This clonotype has at least ten counts. V gene TRBV6-2 or TRBV6-3 combines with J gene TRBJ1-1; no reliable D call. The germline V gene encodes CDR1 MNHEY and CDR2 SVGEGT. CDR3 size: 13 residues. Trimming stripped 3 bases from V and 2 bases from J, with 7 bases between. The CDR3 sequence: CASSYNLNTEAFF. The CDR3 nucleotides are TGTGCCAGCAGTTATAACCTAAACACTGAAGCTTTCTTT.

This clonotype was observed once. This may be a read error, as it is one base from a much larger clone. This rearrangement joins TRBV12-3 or TRBV12-4 to TRBJ2-1; 7 nucleotides align to TRBD1. The CDR3 is 14 amino acids. V shed 5 bases, J shed 5 bases, and the junction held 6 bases outside the gene matches. This chain's CDR3 is CASSHRQGDNEQFF. The CDR3 DNA reads TGTGCCAGCAGTCATAGACAGGGTGACAATGAGCAGTTCTTC.

This clonotype was recorded many times. The rearrangement links TRBV20-1 to TRBJ2-1; 9 bases are shared with TRBD2. V dropped 4 bases and J dropped 5; count of bases not matched to a gene: 9. Germline CDR1 is DFQATT and CDR2 is SNEGSKA (reference sequence). The CDR3 totals 15 residues. As DNA, the CDR3 is TGCAGTGCTATTGCGGGAGGGCTTTTGAACAATGAGCAGTTCTTC. Amino acids: CSAIAGGLLNNEQFF.

V gene TRBV6-1 combines with J gene TRBJ2-1, with 9 bases that match TRBD1. Trimming cost V 6 bases and J 5 bases; bases outside gene matches: 2. CDR1 and CDR2 (germline): MNHNS, SASEGT. The CDR3 totals 13 residues. CDR3 DNA sequence: TGTGCCAGCAGGGGGACAGGGAACAATGAGCAGTTCTTC. This gives the protein CASRGTGNNEQFF.

This clonotype was recorded many times. V usage is TRBV28 and J usage is TRBJ2-7, with 8 bases aligning to TRBD1. This CDR3 is built from 14 residues. CDR1 MDHEN and CDR2 SYDVKM come from the germline V gene. Trimming took 7 bases from V and 2 from J; bases not matched to a gene: 7. CDR3 nucleotide sequence: TGTGCCAGCATCTCAGGGGGCAGGACCTACGAGCAGTACTTC. Amino acid sequence: CASISGGRTYEQYF.

Many counts were recorded for this clonotype. The V call is TRBV3-1, the J call TRBJ1-1; D might be TRBD1 (5 bases). V dropped 3 bases and J dropped 3 bases, with 11 bases sitting between them. The CDR3 is 14 amino acids. Germline CDR1 reads LGHDT; CDR2 reads YNNKEL (reference sequence). The CDR3 DNA reads as TGTGCCAGCAGCCAGGGAGGGGCGGACACTGAAGCTTTCTTT. Amino acids: CASSQGGADTEAFF.

This clonotype came up once. The gene calls are TRBV14 and TRBJ2-7, with 8 bases that match TRBD2. V was pared by 2 bases and J by 2 bases, with 5 bases of the junction left unmatched. The germline gives CDR1 SGHDN, CDR2 FVKESK. CDR3 length: 15 amino acids. This CDR3 reads CASSQLLAATYEQYF. The CDR3 DNA follows: TGTGCCAGCAGCCAACTACTAGCGGCGACCTACGAGCAGTACTTC.

In this sample, this clonotype turned up a few times. This sequence joins TRBV4-2 and TRBJ1-2, with 9 nucleotides matching TRBD1. The CDR3 has 17 residues. Looked up from germline, CDR1 is LGHNA and CDR2 is YNFKEQ. The V segment lost 1 base and the J segment 2 bases; nucleotides outside the gene matches: 8. CDR3 in DNA: TGTGCCAGCAGCCAAGCCCGACTCGGACAGGGGAACTATGGCTACACCTTC. As protein: CASSQARLGQGNYGYTF.

This clonotype was counted many times. The chain employs TRBV15 and TRBJ2-2; 9 positions match TRBD1. V was clipped by 0 bases and J by 5 bases; unmatched bases: 4. Germline V gene sequence: CDR1 LNHNV, CDR2 YYDKDF (reference sequence). The CDR3 length is 16 residues. The CDR3 loop is CATSRDRTGVTGELFF. The DNA of the CDR3 is TGTGCCACCAGCAGAGATCGGACAGGGGTTACCGGGGAGCTGTTTTTT.